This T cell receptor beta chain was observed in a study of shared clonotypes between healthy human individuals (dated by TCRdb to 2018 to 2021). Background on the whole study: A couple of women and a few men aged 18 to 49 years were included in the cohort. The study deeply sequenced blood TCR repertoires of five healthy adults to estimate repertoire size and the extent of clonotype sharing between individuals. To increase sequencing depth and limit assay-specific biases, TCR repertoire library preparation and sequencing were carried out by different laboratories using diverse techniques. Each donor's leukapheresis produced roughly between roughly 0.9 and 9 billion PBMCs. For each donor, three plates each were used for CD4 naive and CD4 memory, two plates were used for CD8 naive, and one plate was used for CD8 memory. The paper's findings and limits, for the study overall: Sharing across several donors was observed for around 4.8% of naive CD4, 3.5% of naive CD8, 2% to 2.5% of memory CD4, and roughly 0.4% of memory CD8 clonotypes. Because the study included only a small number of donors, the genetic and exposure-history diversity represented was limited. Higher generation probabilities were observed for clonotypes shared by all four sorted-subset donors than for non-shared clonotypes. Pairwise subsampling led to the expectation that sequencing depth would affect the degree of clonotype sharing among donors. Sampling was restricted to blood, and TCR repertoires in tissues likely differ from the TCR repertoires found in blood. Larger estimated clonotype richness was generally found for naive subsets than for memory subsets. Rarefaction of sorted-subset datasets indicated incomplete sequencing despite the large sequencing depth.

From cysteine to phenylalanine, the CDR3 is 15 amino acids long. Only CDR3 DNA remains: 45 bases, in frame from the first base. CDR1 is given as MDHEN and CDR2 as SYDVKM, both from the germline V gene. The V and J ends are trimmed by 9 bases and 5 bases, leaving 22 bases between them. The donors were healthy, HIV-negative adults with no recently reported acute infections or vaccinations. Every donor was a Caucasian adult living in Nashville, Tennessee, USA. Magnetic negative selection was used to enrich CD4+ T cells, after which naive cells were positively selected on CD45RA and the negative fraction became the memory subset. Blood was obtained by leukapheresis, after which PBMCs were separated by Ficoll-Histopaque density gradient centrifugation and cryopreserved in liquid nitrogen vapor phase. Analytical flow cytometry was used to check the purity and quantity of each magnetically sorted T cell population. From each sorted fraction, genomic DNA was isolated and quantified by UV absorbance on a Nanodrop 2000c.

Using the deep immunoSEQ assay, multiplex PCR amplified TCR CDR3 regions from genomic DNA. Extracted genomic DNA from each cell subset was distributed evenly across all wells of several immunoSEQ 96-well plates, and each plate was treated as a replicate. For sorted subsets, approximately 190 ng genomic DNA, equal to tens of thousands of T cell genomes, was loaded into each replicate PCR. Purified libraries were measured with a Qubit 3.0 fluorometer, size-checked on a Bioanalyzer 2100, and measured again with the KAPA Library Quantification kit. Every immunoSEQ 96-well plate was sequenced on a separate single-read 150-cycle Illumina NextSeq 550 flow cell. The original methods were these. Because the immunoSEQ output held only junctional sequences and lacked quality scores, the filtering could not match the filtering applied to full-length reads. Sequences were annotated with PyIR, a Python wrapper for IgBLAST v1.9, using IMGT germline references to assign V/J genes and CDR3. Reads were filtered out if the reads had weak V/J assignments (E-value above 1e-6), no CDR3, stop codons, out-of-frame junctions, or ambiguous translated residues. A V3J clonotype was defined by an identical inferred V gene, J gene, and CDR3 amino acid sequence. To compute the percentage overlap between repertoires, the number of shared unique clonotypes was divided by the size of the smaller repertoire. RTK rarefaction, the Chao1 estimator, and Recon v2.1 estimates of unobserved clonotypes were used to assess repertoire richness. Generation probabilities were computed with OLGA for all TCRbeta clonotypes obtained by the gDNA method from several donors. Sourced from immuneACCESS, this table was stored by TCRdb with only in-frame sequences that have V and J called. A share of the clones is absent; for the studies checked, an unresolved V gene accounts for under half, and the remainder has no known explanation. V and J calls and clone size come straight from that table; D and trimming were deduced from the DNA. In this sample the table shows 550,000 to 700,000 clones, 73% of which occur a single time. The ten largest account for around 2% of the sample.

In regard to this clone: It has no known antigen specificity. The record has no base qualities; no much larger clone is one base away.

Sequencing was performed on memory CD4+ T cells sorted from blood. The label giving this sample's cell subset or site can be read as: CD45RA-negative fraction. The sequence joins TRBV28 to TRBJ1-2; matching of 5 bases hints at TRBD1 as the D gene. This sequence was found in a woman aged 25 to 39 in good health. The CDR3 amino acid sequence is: CASTVLRGKAYGYTF. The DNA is TGTGCCAGTACAGTTCTCCGGGGGAAGGCGTATGGCTACACCTTC.